These 30 T cell receptor beta chains originate from one sample sequenced in a study of blood T cell repertoires in COVID-19. Some clones are missing from TCRdb's copy, which holds only in-frame ones; the method was immunoSEQ multiplex PCR. The sample yields over 350,000 clones, more than 75% seen once. Sequenced material: PBMCs or T cells enriched from blood (not recorded which). Receptors were obtained from a woman aged 18-30 years who had recovered from COVID-19.

The chain is built from TRBV24-1 and TRBJ1-3; D remains unclear. V shed 9 bases and J shed 0 bases, with 8 bases lying between them. Looked up from germline, CDR1 is KGHDR and CDR2 is SFDVKD. The CDR3 extends over 13 amino acids. The CDR3 is CATSRGSGNTIYF. Written as DNA, the CDR3 is TGTGCCACCTCCCGCGGCTCTGGAAACACCATATATTTT.

V and J are TRBV6-5 and TRBJ1-2; 7 bases align to TRBD1. V was pared by 8 bases and J by 4 bases, with 7 bases of the junction left unmatched. The CDR3 has 13 amino acids. Germline values: CDR1 MNHEY, CDR2 SVGAGI. CDR3 loop: CASGLGQRYGYTF. CDR3 sequence (DNA): TGTGCCAGCGGGTTGGGACAGCGCTATGGCTACACCTTC.

This sequence joins TRBV4-3 and TRBJ1-6; no clear D. V shed 4 bases and J shed 7 bases, with 11 bases lying between them. This CDR3 is 14 amino acids long. Germline V gene lookup returns CDR1 LGHNA and CDR2 YSLEER. This chain's CDR3 is CASSPTPGNSPLHF. In DNA, the CDR3 is TGCGCCAGCAGCCCGACCCCAGGAAATTCACCCCTCCACTTT.

The J gene is TRBJ1-1, the V gene TRBV7-6; D might be TRBD1 (5 bases). The length of the CDR3 is 15 residues. V gave up 2 bases and J gave up 0 bases, with 10 bases separating them. Per the germline V gene, CDR1 is SGHVS and CDR2 is FNYEAQ. The CDR3 is CASSLTGGMNTEAFF. In DNA form, the CDR3 reads TGTGCCAGCAGCTTAACCGGGGGTATGAACACTGAAGCTTTCTTT.

The chain uses TRBV7-6 and TRBJ2-7; no clear D. Germline assignment: CDR1 SGHVS and CDR2 FNYEAQ. The CDR3 totals 12 residues. V lost 5 bases to trimming and J lost 5 bases, with 10 bases between them. This CDR3 is CASSPRLNEQYF. DNA for the CDR3: TGTGCCAGCAGCCCGAGGTTAAACGAGCAGTACTTC.

This rearrangement joins TRBV3-1 (or the pseudogene TRBV3-2) to TRBJ2-1; tentatively, D is TRBD2 (6 bases). Per the germline V gene, CDR1 is LGHDT and CDR2 is YNNKEL (reference sequence). Trimming removed 8 bases from V and 0 bases from J, with 11 bases in between. This CDR3 contains 14 residues. CDR3 loop: CASEVGGSYNEQFF. The CDR3 DNA reads TGTGCCAGCGAGGTGGGGGGCTCCTACAATGAGCAGTTCTTC.

Of note for this clone: One end of the junction does not line up with germline, which may come from a read error. The CDR3 DNA reads TGTGCCAGTAGTATAGACGGCGCCCTGGAGTTT. Translating gives CASSIDGALEF. This chain connects TRBV19 to TRBJ1-1; D ambiguous. CDR3 length: 11 residues. Germline V CDR1 and CDR2: LNHDA, SQIVND (reference sequence). The complete variable domain, with remaining parts taken from reference TRBV19 and TRBJ1-1, reads DGGITQSPKYLFRKEGQNVTLSCEQNLNHDAMYWYRQDPGQGLRLIYYSQIVNDFQKGDIAEGYSVSREKKESFPLTVTSAQKNPTAFYLCASSIDGALEFGQGTRLTVV.

This clone was seen many times. The genes are TRBV14 and TRBJ2-5; perhaps TRBD1 as D (6 bases). CDR1 and CDR2 from the germline V gene are SGHDN and FVKESK. The germline V and J ends were trimmed by 3 bases and 5 bases, with 10 bases remaining between them. This CDR3 has 13 amino acids. As DNA, the CDR3 is TGTGCCAGCAGCCAGAATAGGGGGGAGACCCAGTACTTC. Translated, it gives CASSQNRGETQYF. Variable domain in full (rest from reference TRBV14 and TRBJ2-5): EAGVTQFPSHSVIEKGQTVTLRCDPISGHDNLYWYRRVMGKEIKFLLHFVKESKQDESGMPNNRFLAERTGGTYSTLKVQPAELEDSGVYFCASSQNRGETQYFGPGTRLLVL.

This chain connects TRBV5-6 to TRBJ1-5; TRBD1 is a possible D gene (5 bases). Trimming shortened V by 6 bases and J by 5 bases, and 15 bases separated the two germline ends. CDR3 length equals 14 residues. Per germline, CDR1 SGHDT and CDR2 YYEEEE. CDR3 in amino acids: CASTVGGFDQPQHF. In nucleotides, the CDR3 is TGTGCCAGCACGGTCGGGGGGTTTGATCAGCCCCAGCATTTT.

This rearrangement joins TRBV30 to TRBJ1-6; D not resolved. Germline V gives CDR1 GTSNPN, CDR2 SVGIG (reference sequence). Trimming took off 1 base at V and 8 bases at J, with 15 bases between the two ends. The CDR3 is 15 residues long. In DNA, the CDR3 is TGTGCCTGGAGTGCAACCAGAGGGAGCGATTCACCCCTCCACTTT. Amino acids: CAWSATRGSDSPLHF. Variable domain in full (rest from reference TRBV30 and TRBJ1-6): SQTIHQWPATLVQPVGSPLSLECTVEGTSNPNLYWYRQAAGRGLQLLFYSVGIGQISSEVPQNLSASRPQDRQFILSSKKLLLSDSGFYLCAWSATRGSDSPLHFGNGTRLTVT.

This clone showed up just a few times. The V and J genes are TRBV30 and TRBJ1-2; D gene unclear. The CDR3 runs to 17 residues. V gave up 3 bases and J gave up 0 bases, with 20 bases separating them. From germline, CDR1 is GTSNPN and CDR2 SVGIG (reference sequence). In nucleotides, the CDR3 is TGTGCCTGGAGGGCCGGTTTCAGGTTATCCTCTAACTATGGCTACACCTTC. It encodes CAWRAGFRLSSNYGYTF.

The chain employs TRBV2 and TRBJ1-2; TRBD1 matches 9 bases. The ends lost 6 bases at V and 5 bases at J; junction bases unmatched: 7. Germline loops: CDR1 SNHLY, CDR2 FYNNEI. This CDR3 region has 14 residues. As DNA, the CDR3 is TGTGCCAGCAGCCTCCGGGACAGGGCTTATGGCTACACCTTC. Translating it yields CASSLRDRAYGYTF.

The chain employs TRBV24-1 and TRBJ2-2; 10 nucleotides agree with TRBD2. Germline values: CDR1 KGHDR, CDR2 SFDVKD. Losses at the gene ends were 8 bases for V and 7 bases for J; bases not matched to a gene: 6. The CDR3 has 14 residues. CDR3 loop: CATTTSGEHGELFF. The CDR3 coding sequence is TGTGCCACCACTACTAGCGGGGAACACGGGGAGCTGTTTTTT.

This clone was picked up one time. V usage is TRBV7-2 and J usage is TRBJ2-3, with a tentative D call TRBD1 (7 bases). V was shortened by 1 base and J by 3 bases, with 20 bases between the two germline ends. The CDR3 has 18 amino acids. Germline CDR1 reads SGHTA; CDR2 reads FQGNSA. CDR3 in DNA: TGTGCCAGCAGCTTAGGTATATCCAGGGGGGCCAAGACAGATACGCAGTATTTT. Protein: CASSLGISRGAKTDTQYF.

V and J are TRBV3-1 (or the pseudogene TRBV3-2) and TRBJ1-2, with D possibly being TRBD1 (6 bases). The V gene lost 1 base and the J gene lost 4 bases, with 13 bases spanning the gap. This CDR3 region has 15 residues. CDR1 LGHDT and CDR2 YNNKEL come from the germline V gene (reference sequence). For the CDR3, the DNA is TGTGCCAGCAGCCAAGCGCAGGGGCGCGGCTATGGCTACACCTTC. Encoded protein: CASSQAQGRGYGYTF.

The rearrangement links TRBV7-8 to TRBJ2-7; D is perhaps TRBD1 (6 bases). Germline CDR1 reads SGHVS; CDR2 reads FQNEAQ. V shed 1 base and J shed 0 bases, with 13 bases lying between them. The CDR3 covers 16 residues. In DNA, the CDR3 is TGTGCCAGCAGCTTAGGCTTGCCAGGGGTCTCCTACGAGCAGTACTTC. Translation: CASSLGLPGVSYEQYF. Together with reference TRBV7-8 and TRBJ2-7, the CDR3 gives the full variable domain: GAGVSQSPRYKVAKRGQDVALRCDPISGHVSLFWYQQALGQGPEFLTYFQNEAQLDKSGLPSDRFFAERPEGSVSTLKIQRTQQEDSAVYLCASSLGLPGVSYEQYFGPGTRLTVT.

The chain links TRBV7-2 to TRBJ1-5, with a weak D call TRBD1 (6 bases). The V gene lost 5 bases and the J gene lost 5 bases, with 13 bases spanning the gap. The CDR3 runs to 14 residues. CDR1 is SGHTA and CDR2 is FQGNSA in the germline V gene. The CDR3 reads CASSRPPGDQPQHF. CDR3 bases: TGTGCCAGCAGCCGTCCCCCAGGGGATCAGCCCCAGCATTTT.

The chain has TRBV5-6 and TRBJ1-1; a possible D gene is TRBD1 (5 bases). V lost 3 bases, J lost 4 bases, and 13 bases lay in between. Per the germline V gene, CDR1 is SGHDT and CDR2 is YYEEEE. The CDR3 runs 14 residues. For the CDR3, the DNA is TGTGCCAGCAGCTCTAGGCGAAGGGGCACTGAAGCTTTCTTT. This translates into CASSSRRRGTEAFF. The full variable domain, completed using reference TRBV5-6 and TRBJ1-1, is DAGVTQSPTHLIKTRGQQVTLRCSPKSGHDTVSWYQQALGQGPQFIFQYYEEEERQRGNFPDRFSGHQFPNYSSELNVNALLLGDSALYLCASSSRRRGTEAFFGQGTRLTVV.

Worth noting for this clone: Other DNA sequences in this sample translate to the same CDR3. The chain links TRBV18 to TRBJ1-2, with D possibly TRBD1 on 6 matching bases. Trimming took 2 bases from V and 2 from J, leaving 6 bases between them. This CDR3 spans 13 amino acids. From germline, CDR1 is KGHSH and CDR2 LQKENI. CDR3 in amino acids: CASSPGQNYGYTF. As DNA, the CDR3 is TGTGCCAGCTCACCAGGACAGAACTATGGCTACACCTTC.

The chain is built from TRBV11-2 and TRBJ1-2; 7 nucleotides align to TRBD1. The CDR3 length is 13 residues. J gave up 8 bases and V 5 bases, and 8 bases lay outside the gene matches. The germline gives CDR1 SGHAT, CDR2 FQNNGV. The CDR3 coding sequence is TGTGCCAGCAGCAATCCGGGACAGAAGGGCTACACCTTC. Translated: CASSNPGQKGYTF.

The chain links TRBV6-5 to TRBJ1-2, with 7 bases identical to TRBD1. V shed 2 bases, J shed 8 bases, and the junction held 8 bases outside the gene matches. The CDR3 runs 14 residues. Germline V lookup: CDR1 MNHEY, CDR2 SVGAGI. The DNA for the CDR3 is TGTGCCAGCAGTTACGTCGCCAGGGGGAAGGGCTACACCTTC. Its protein product is CASSYVARGKGYTF.

The chain is built from TRBV29-1 and TRBJ2-5; 8 nucleotides align to TRBD2. Germline V gene data show CDR1 as SQVTM and CDR2 as ANQGSEA. After removal of 5 bases from V and 4 bases from J, the junction contained 3 bases not matched to a gene. CDR3 length equals 12 residues. CDR3 sequence: CSVIRGGETQYF. CDR3 sequence (DNA): TGCAGCGTTATTCGGGGGGGAGAGACCCAGTACTTC.

The gene calls are TRBV30 and TRBJ1-1, with 8 bases fitting TRBD1. V lost 3 bases to trimming and J lost 6 bases; unmatched junction nucleotides: 6. The CDR3 covers 13 residues. The V gene's germline CDR1 is GTSNPN and CDR2 SVGIG (reference sequence). For the CDR3, the DNA is TGTGCCTGGAGACCCAGGGGGCGCCCTGAAGCTTTCTTT. Protein sequence: CAWRPRGRPEAFF.

This clone was seen a handful of times. The V gene is TRBV19, the J gene TRBJ2-5; D perhaps matches TRBD1 (6 bases). The germline gives CDR1 LNHDA, CDR2 SQIVND (reference sequence). There are 14 residues in the CDR3. V lost 4 bases, J lost 3 bases, and 12 bases lay in between. The CDR3 sequence is CASSTSYREETQYF. As DNA, the CDR3 is TGTGCCAGTAGTACCTCCTACAGGGAAGAGACCCAGTACTTC.

The chain has TRBV9 and TRBJ2-1; 9 bases are a match to TRBD1. Looked up from germline, CDR1 is SGDLS and CDR2 is YYNGEE. The CDR3 runs to 20 residues. V dropped 4 bases and J dropped 0; count of bases not matched to a gene: 17. For the CDR3, the DNA is TGTGCCAGCAGCCCCCGTTTCGACAGGGGGACCTTTTCCTCCTACAATGAGCAGTTCTTC. The encoded protein is CASSPRFDRGTFSSYNEQFF.

A single count supports this clone. The rearrangement joins TRBV3-1 (or the pseudogene TRBV3-2) to TRBJ2-7, with a tentative D call TRBD2 (5 bases). Trimming shortened V by 0 bases and J by 2 bases, and 14 bases separated the two germline ends. In germline, CDR1 is LGHDT, CDR2 YNNKEL (reference sequence). This CDR3 has 16 amino acids. CDR3 bases: TGTGCCAGCAGCCAAGATTTGAACGGGATCGCCTACGAGCAGTACTTC. This translates into CASSQDLNGIAYEQYF.

V is TRBV5-5 and J is TRBJ2-5; 10 bases line up with TRBD2. The CDR3 loop spans 14 amino acids. Germline loops: CDR1 SGHKS, CDR2 YYEKEE (reference sequence). Unmatched junction bases numbered 0, after V lost 2 bases and J lost 2 bases. CDR3 amino acids: CASSLAGGQETQYF. CDR3 sequence (DNA): TGTGCCAGCAGCTTAGCGGGGGGGCAAGAGACCCAGTACTTC.

V gene TRBV4-1 combines with J gene TRBJ2-7; D not certain. In germline, CDR1 is MGHRA, CDR2 YSYEKL. The length of the CDR3 is 13 residues. Trimming stripped 0 bases from V and 6 bases from J, with 9 bases between. The CDR3 protein is CASSQDPGSEQYF. CDR3 bases: TGCGCCAGCAGCCAAGATCCCGGGTCCGAGCAGTACTTC.

The chain employs TRBV4-1 and TRBJ1-2; 9 nucleotides match TRBD1. Looked up from germline, CDR1 is MGHRA and CDR2 is YSYEKL. CDR3 length equals 16 residues. After removal of 0 bases from V and 4 bases from J, the junction contained 6 bases not matched to a gene. The DNA for the CDR3 is TGCGCCAGCAGCCAAGATGTCACAGGGGGCGCCTATGGCTACACCTTC. Translation gives CASSQDVTGGAYGYTF.

This clone was seen only a few times. The chain carries TRBV19 and TRBJ1-5; tentatively, D is TRBD1 (6 bases). This CDR3 is 14 amino acids long. V was clipped by 2 bases and J by 5 bases, with 10 bases between them. Germline V gene data show CDR1 as LNHDA and CDR2 as SQIVND (reference sequence). In DNA, the CDR3 is TGTGCCAGTAGTATATTGGGGGCGGATCAGCCCCAGCATTTT. Protein product: CASSILGADQPQHF.